The rows below give T cell receptor beta chains drawn from one sample of a study of PD-1 blockade in classical Hodgkin lymphoma. Using immunoSEQ multiplex PCR, the repertoire was profiled, and TCRdb retains in-frame clones only, with some absent. In the table there are 25,000 to 30,000 clones, 70% to 90% of which are singletons. The sequencing used peripheral blood mononuclear cells (PBMCs), collected before the second cycle of nivolumab. All receptors derive from a human donor with classical Hodgkin lymphoma. Each CDR3 is given with its conserved first and last residue. Fields, in order: J gene, CDR3 length, V gene, clone size, D gene, CDR3 DNA, CDR3 protein. D genes are given only for firm matches. Clone sizes are given selectively: once, few, many, or a class where the clone is expanded.

TRBJ2-3,13,TRBV9,.,TRBD1,TGTGCCAGCAGCCCTCCTGGGGGGACAGGAAAATATTTT,CASSPPGGTGKYF
TRBJ1-1,16,TRBV7-9,once,.,TGTGCCAGCAGCGCCGCCTGGGGCACACTGAACACTGAAGCTTTCTTT,CASSAAWGTLNTEAFF
TRBJ1-2,13,TRBV6-1,.,TRBD1,TGTGCCAGCAGTTCACAGGGGGGGGATGGCTACACCTTC,CASSSQGGDGYTF
TRBJ2-1,15,TRBV28,.,TRBD1,TGTGCCAGCAGTTTCCCGGGACAGGTTTACAATGAGCAGTTCTTC,CASSFPGQVYNEQFF
TRBJ1-5,13,TRBV18,.,.,TGTGCCAGCTCACAACAGGGTTTGCAGCCCCAGCATTTT,CASSQQGLQPQHF
TRBJ2-6,15,TRBV5-1,few,.,TGCGCCAGCAGCTTGATGGACTCTGGGGCCAACGTCCTGACTTTC,CASSLMDSGANVLTF
TRBJ1-1,11,TRBV2,.,.,TGTGCCACCCTCGGGGACACTGAAGCTTTCTTT,CATLGDTEAFF
TRBJ1-1,12,TRBV29-1,few,TRBD1,TGCAGCGTTCAAACCGGGACAGCTGAAGCTTTCTTT,CSVQTGTAEAFF
TRBJ2-2,17,TRBV28,few,.,TGTGCCAGCAGTTCTCCGGGTCGATTAACTTTCACCGGGGAGCTGTTTTTT,CASSSPGRLTFTGELFF
TRBJ2-2,14,TRBV6-6,.,.,TGTGCCAGCCTGGACGGGACGGGCACCGGGGAGCTGTTTTTT,CASLDGTGTGELFF
TRBJ2-2,13,TRBV7-2,.,.,TGTGCCAGCAGCTCGCAGGGGACCGGGGAGCTGTTTTTT,CASSSQGTGELFF
TRBJ2-3,16,TRBV15,.,TRBD1,TGTGCCACCAGCAGAGATCGGACAGGGGGCACAGATACGCAGTATTTT,CATSRDRTGGTDTQYF
TRBJ1-5,16,TRBV7-6,.,TRBD1,TGTGCCAGCAGCCTAGGGACAGGGGGCTCTGGTCAGCCCCAGCATTTT,CASSLGTGGSGQPQHF
TRBJ1-5,13,TRBV7-2,few,.,TGTGCCAGCAGCCCAGGGTCCGATCAGCCCCAGCATTTT,CASSPGSDQPQHF
TRBJ1-1,13,TRBV6-1,once,.,TGTGCCAGCAGGCAGGGTCTAAACACTGAAGCTTTCTTT,CASRQGLNTEAFF
TRBJ1-1,14,TRBV7-2,once,.,TGTGCCAGCAGCTTAGTGTGGGGAGAGACTGAAGCTTTCTTT,CASSLVWGETEAFF
TRBJ2-5,15,TRBV15,.,TRBD1,TGTGCCACCAGCGGACCGCGGACAGGGGGGGAGACCCAGTACTTC,CATSGPRTGGETQYF
TRBJ1-5,17,TRBV15,.,TRBD1,TGTGCCACCAGCAGGACCGGGACAGGGAAAGCCTATCAGCCCCAGCATTTT,CATSRTGTGKAYQPQHF
TRBJ1-1,13,TRBV11-2,.,.,TGTGCCAGCAGCTTAGCCAGGGTCACTGAAGCTTTCTTT,CASSLARVTEAFF
TRBJ1-1,15,TRBV7-2,few,.,TGTGCCAGCAGCCCCTCAGGGTGGGGAAACACTGAAGCTTTCTTT,CASSPSGWGNTEAFF
TRBJ1-2,12,TRBV13,medium-sized,.,TGTGCCAGCAGCCGGGGGCTGGGGGGCTACACCTTC,CASSRGLGGYTF
TRBJ1-2,14,TRBV23-1,.,.,TGCGCCAGCAGTCACCCCTCATTGGGCTATGGCTACACCTTC,CASSHPSLGYGYTF
TRBJ2-1,17,TRBV7-8,few,TRBD2,TGTGCCAGCAGGGAAAGGTTCTTAGCGGGGCCCTACAATGAGCAGTTCTTC,CASRERFLAGPYNEQFF
TRBJ2-5,16,TRBV7-7,.,TRBD2,TGTGCTAGCAGCAAACAGCGGGAGGGGTACCAAGAGACCCAGTACTTC,CASSKQREGYQETQYF
TRBJ2-5,15,TRBV9,once,.,TGTGCCAGCGGGAATTGGGGAAGTTGGCAAGAGACCCAGTACTTC,CASGNWGSWQETQYF
TRBJ1-2,15,TRBV5-1,.,.,TGCGCCAGCAGCTTGGTCGGGGGTACTAACTATGGCTACACCTTC,CASSLVGGTNYGYTF
TRBJ2-1,15,TRBV28,.,TRBD2,TGTGCCAGCAGCTCGACTAGCGGGAGATGGAATGAGCAGTTCTTC,CASSSTSGRWNEQFF
TRBJ1-1,13,TRBV6-6,.,TRBD1,TGTGCCAGCAGTCGTGGACAGGGGACTGAAGCTTTCTTT,CASSRGQGTEAFF
TRBJ1-1,15,TRBV27,.,TRBD1,TGTGCCAGCAGTTTGAGGACAGGGTTTGCTACTGAAGCTTTCTTT,CASSLRTGFATEAFF